This T cell receptor beta chain was sequenced in a study of T cell responses to AZD1222 COVID-19 vaccine. Whole-study results and caveats: The study found vaccine-associated CD4 TCRs spanning spike, dominant at 160-218 and 743-854. Most donors were white British, females outnumbered males, and clonal diversity was possibly underestimated.

The CDR3 spans 15 residues. The germline gives CDR1 SGHRS, CDR2 YFSETQ. The V gene lost 1 base and the J gene lost 2 bases, with 10 bases spanning the gap. Profiling relied on immunoSEQ multiplex PCR, and the TCRdb table lists in-frame clones only, not all of them. The sample has more than 120,000 clones, 92% seen once; the top ten hold roughly 9.9%. To note about this clone: The antigen remains undetermined.

The TCR comes from an adult who received the AZD1222 COVID-19 vaccine. V and J are TRBV5-1 and TRBJ2-1; no definite D call. The sequenced sample was peripheral blood, obtained 28 days after the second AZD1222 dose. CDR3: CASSLTRRAYNEQFF. CDR3 DNA sequence: TGCGCCAGCAGCTTGACGAGACGAGCCTACAATGAGCAGTTCTTC.